These T cell receptor beta chains were read from a single sample in a study of blood T cells in healthy people across ages. TCRdb recomputed calls from the 5' RACE reads with MiXCR, one row per CDR3 protein. The sample records roughly 700,000 distinct CDR3 sequences, about half being singletons. The sample was blood. The source of these receptors is a woman aged 55-69 years in good health. The CDR3 runs from the conserved cysteine through the conserved F or W. The D gene is left open where the match is weak. Rows may omit the clone size; those that give it use once, few, many or a size class.

v_call	d_call	j_call	clone_size	cdr3_nt	cdr3_aa
TRBV5-1	TRBD1	TRBJ2-2	once	TGCGCCAGCAGCTTCGGGGACAGGGATGACACCGGGGAGCTGTTCTTT	CASSFGDRDDTGELFF
TRBV15	-	TRBJ1-5	-	TGTGCCACCAGCAGAGGCCGAACGGGCAATCAGCCCCAGCATTTT	CATSRGRTGNQPQHF
TRBV27	TRBD2	TRBJ2-3	few	TGTGCCAGCAGTTTATTACTAGCGGGAGGTACAGATACGCAGTATTTT	CASSLLLAGGTDTQYF
TRBV7-3	-	TRBJ2-6	-	TGTGCCAGCAGCTTAAATGGAAGGGCCAACGTCCTGACTTTC	CASSLNGRANVLTF
TRBV5-5	-	TRBJ2-7	-	TGTGCCAGCAGCGCACCACTACGCAGCTACGAGCAGTACTTC	CASSAPLRSYEQYF
TRBV9	-	TRBJ2-7	-	TGTGCCAACAGCGTAACGGCGGGACTCGCCTACAATGAGCAGTACTTC	CANSVTAGLAYNEQYF
TRBV20-1	-	TRBJ1-2	-	TGCAGTGCTACGGTGGGGGGACATGGCTACACCTTC	CSATVGGHGYTF
TRBV11-2	-	TRBJ1-2	few	TGTGCCAGCAACACTCTTAGTGGCAGCCCAGCTAACTATGGCTACACCTTC	CASNTLSGSPANYGYTF
TRBV29-1	-	TRBJ1-2	few	TGCAGCGTTGAGCCTGACACGAGCTATGGCTACACCTTC	CSVEPDTSYGYTF
TRBV10-3	TRBD2	TRBJ2-7	-	TGTGCCATCAGTGATACTAGCGGGAGTGGCGAGCAGTACTTC	CAISDTSGSGEQYF
TRBV28	TRBD1	TRBJ2-5	-	TGTGCCAGCAGTGCGACAGGGGGATCAACGTGGGAGACCCAGTACTTC	CASSATGGSTWETQYF
TRBV6-2/TRBV6-3	-	TRBJ2-4	few	TGTGCCAGCAGTACCTTACTAGGTCTGCAAAACATTCAGTACTTC	CASSTLLGLQNIQYF
TRBV21-1	-	TRBJ2-5	few	TGTGCCAGCAGCATCCCGGGACTAGCTCGACCTCAAGAGACCCAGTACTTC	CASSIPGLARPQETQYF
TRBV7-2	-	TRBJ2-3	-	TGTGCCAGCAGCTTAGCGGGAGGCAAACACACAGATACGCAGTATTTT	CASSLAGGKHTDTQYF
TRBV11-2	-	TRBJ2-3	-	TGTGCCAGCAACTTCGGAGCGGGTAGCACAGATACGCAGTATTTT	CASNFGAGSTDTQYF